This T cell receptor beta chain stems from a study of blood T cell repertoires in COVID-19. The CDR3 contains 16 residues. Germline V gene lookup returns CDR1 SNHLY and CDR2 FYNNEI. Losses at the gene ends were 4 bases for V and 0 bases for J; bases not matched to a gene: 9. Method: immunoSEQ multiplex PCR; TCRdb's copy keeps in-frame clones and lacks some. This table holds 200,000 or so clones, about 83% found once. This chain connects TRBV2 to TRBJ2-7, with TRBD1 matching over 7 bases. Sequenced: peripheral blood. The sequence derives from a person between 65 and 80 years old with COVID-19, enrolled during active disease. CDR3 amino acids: CASSVEWRTGSYEQYF. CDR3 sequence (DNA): TGTGCCAGCAGTGTAGAGTGGAGGACAGGCTCCTACGAGCAGTACTTC.